The source of this T cell receptor beta chain is a study of T cell changes during pregnancy in multiple sclerosis. Sequencing was performed with immunoSEQ multiplex PCR; in TCRdb, only in-frame clones are kept and a portion is missing. Counted here are more than 35,000 clones, approximately 90% occurring once; the ten biggest clones make up approximately 0.8%. Trimming removed 3 bases from V and 4 bases from J; junction bases left unmatched: 11. Germline V gene sequence: CDR1 SGDLS, CDR2 YYNGEE. The length of the CDR3 is 16 residues. Sequencing used CD4+ T cells from peripheral blood mononuclear cells, obtained in the third trimester of pregnancy. The chain has TRBV9 and TRBJ1-2, with TRBD1 matching over 8 bases. The clonotype was recovered from a female donor with multiple sclerosis, enrolled in a pregnancy study. The CDR3 is CASSGGFTGGGYGYTF. The CDR3 region has the DNA TGTGCCAGCAGCGGAGGATTCACAGGGGGGGGCTATGGCTACACCTTC.